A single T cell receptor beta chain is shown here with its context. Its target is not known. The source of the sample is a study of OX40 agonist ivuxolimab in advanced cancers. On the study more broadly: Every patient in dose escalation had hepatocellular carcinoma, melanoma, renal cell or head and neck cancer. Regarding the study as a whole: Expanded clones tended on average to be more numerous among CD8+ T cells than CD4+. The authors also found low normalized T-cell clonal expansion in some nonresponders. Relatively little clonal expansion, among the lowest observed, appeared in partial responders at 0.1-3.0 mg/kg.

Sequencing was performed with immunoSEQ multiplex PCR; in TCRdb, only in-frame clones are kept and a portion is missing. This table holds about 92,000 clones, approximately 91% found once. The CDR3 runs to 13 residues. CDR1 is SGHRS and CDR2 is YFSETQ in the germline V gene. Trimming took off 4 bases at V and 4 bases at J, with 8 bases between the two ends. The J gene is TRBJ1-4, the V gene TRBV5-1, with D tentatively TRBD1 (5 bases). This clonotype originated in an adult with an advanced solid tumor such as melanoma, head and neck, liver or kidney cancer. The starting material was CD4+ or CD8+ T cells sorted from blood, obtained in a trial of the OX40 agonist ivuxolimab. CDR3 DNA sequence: TGCGCCAGCAGCAGGGACCTTAATGAAAAACTGTTTTTT. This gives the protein CASSRDLNEKLFF.